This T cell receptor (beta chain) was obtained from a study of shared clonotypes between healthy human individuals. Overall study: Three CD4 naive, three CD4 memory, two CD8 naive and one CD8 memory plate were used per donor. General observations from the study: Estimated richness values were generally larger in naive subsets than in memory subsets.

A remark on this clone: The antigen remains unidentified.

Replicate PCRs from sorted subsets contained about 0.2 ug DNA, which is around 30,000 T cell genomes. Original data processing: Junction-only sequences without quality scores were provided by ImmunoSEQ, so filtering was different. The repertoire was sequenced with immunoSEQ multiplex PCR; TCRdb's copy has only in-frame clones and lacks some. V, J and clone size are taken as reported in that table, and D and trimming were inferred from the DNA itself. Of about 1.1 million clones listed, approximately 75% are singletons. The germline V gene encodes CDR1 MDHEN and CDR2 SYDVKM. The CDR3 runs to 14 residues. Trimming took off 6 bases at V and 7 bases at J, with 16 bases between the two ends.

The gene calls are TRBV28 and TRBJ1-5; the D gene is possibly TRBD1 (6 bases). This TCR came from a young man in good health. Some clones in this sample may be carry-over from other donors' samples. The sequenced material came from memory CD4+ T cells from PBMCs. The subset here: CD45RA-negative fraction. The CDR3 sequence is CASSTNRDLQPQHF. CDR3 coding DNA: TGTGCCAGCAGCACCAACAGGGATTTGCAGCCCCAGCATTTT.